The 13 T cell receptor beta chains listed next were all sequenced from one sample in a study of OX40 agonist ivuxolimab in advanced cancers. Library preparation employed the immunoSEQ multiplex PCR assay. In TCRdb, the immuneACCESS table is reduced to in-frame sequences with V and J assigned. These tables do not hold every clone; where another copy was compared, an unresolved V gene accounts for under half, and the others remain unexplained. For this sample the table gives more than 55,000 clones, of which about 85% were detected only once. 5% to 6.5% of the sample is in the top ten clones. The material was CD4+ or CD8+ T cells sorted from blood, obtained in a trial of the OX40 agonist ivuxolimab. Every receptor here comes from an adult with an advanced solid tumor such as melanoma, head and neck, liver or kidney cancer.

The J gene is TRBJ1-1, the V gene TRBV7-8, with D tentatively TRBD1 (6 bases). Germline V CDR1 and CDR2: SGHVS, FQNEAQ. The CDR3 runs to 14 residues. Trimming took 3 bases from V and 5 from J, leaving 13 bases between them. Written as DNA, the CDR3 is TGTGCCAGCAGCTTCATCGGGGGGGCAACTGAAGCTTTCTTT. It specifies CASSFIGGATEAFF.

V gene TRBV12-5 combines with J gene TRBJ1-2; D is undetermined. V lost 6 bases and J 5 bases, leaving 19 bases between the germline ends. The CDR3 has 15 residues. Germline values: CDR1 LGHNT, CDR2 FRNRAP. CDR3 sequence reads: CASGRSFGQKYGYTF. CDR3 DNA sequence: TGTGCTAGTGGCCGATCGTTCGGGCAGAAATATGGCTACACCTTC.

In this sample, this clone turned up a few times. The DNA for the CDR3 is TGTGCCAGCAGCCGCGGAGGGAGGACAGGGATCTACACTGAAGCTTTCTTT. Translation gives CASSRGGRTGIYTEAFF. The V gene is TRBV5-4, the J gene TRBJ1-1; 8 bases agree with TRBD1. Per the germline V gene, CDR1 is SGHNT and CDR2 is YYREEE (reference sequence). The CDR3 spans 17 residues. V was clipped by 4 bases and J by 3 bases; unmatched bases: 14.

This clone was found a few times. This rearrangement joins TRBV28 to TRBJ2-7, with D unclear. The V and J ends lost 4 bases and 0 bases respectively, with 16 bases between them. This CDR3 has 16 residues. Germline CDR1 reads MDHEN; CDR2 reads SYDVKM. DNA of the CDR3: TGTGCCAGCAGTTCCGCCACTACTTGGACCTCCTACGAGCAGTACTTC. This sequence encodes CASSSATTWTSYEQYF.

The chain uses TRBV13 and TRBJ1-4; D not certain. The CDR3 covers 12 residues. Germline V gives CDR1 PRHDT, CDR2 FYEKMQ (reference sequence). V lost 1 base and J 10 bases, leaving 7 bases between the germline ends. DNA for the CDR3: TGTGCCAGCAGCTTAGATGACGGAAAACTGTTTTTT. It encodes CASSLDDGKLFF.

The gene calls are TRBV7-9 and TRBJ1-5; tentatively, D is TRBD1 (6 bases). V lost 1 base to trimming and J lost 6 bases, with 16 bases between them. This CDR3 is 16 amino acids long. The germline gives CDR1 SEHNR, CDR2 FQNEAQ (reference sequence). The CDR3 here is CASSLDGQGSTQPQHF. In DNA form, the CDR3 reads TGTGCCAGCAGCTTAGACGGGCAGGGGAGTACTCAGCCCCAGCATTTT.

This chain links TRBV5-1 with TRBJ1-2; 9 nucleotides agree with TRBD1. The CDR3 consists of 14 residues. V was pared by 2 bases and J by 8 bases, with 7 bases of the junction left unmatched. Germline loops: CDR1 SGHRS, CDR2 YFSETQ. CDR3 amino acids: CASSLQGAHYGYTF. DNA of the CDR3: TGCGCCAGCAGCTTACAGGGGGCGCATTACGGCTACACCTTC.

The V and J genes are TRBV19 and TRBJ2-1; tentatively, D is TRBD2 (7 bases). The CDR3 length is 15 residues. The germline gives CDR1 LNHDA, CDR2 SQIVND (reference sequence). The V end lost 6 bases, the J end lost 2 bases, and 14 bases lay between the germline ends. In DNA form, the CDR3 reads TGTGCCAGTAGAAGGAGGGGGGGAACCTACAATGAGCAGTTCTTC. It specifies CASRRRGGTYNEQFF.

The CDR3 DNA follows: TGTGCCAGCAGTTACTCTTCCGAGGAGCTGTTTTTT. Amino acid sequence: CASSYSSEELFF. The chain employs TRBV6-6 and TRBJ2-2; D gene unclear. V gave up 0 bases and J gave up 10 bases, with 6 bases separating them. Germline-derived CDR1 and CDR2 are MNHNY and SVGAGI (reference sequence). The CDR3 runs 12 residues.

The rearrangement joins TRBV30 to TRBJ2-5; 13 nucleotides agree with TRBD2. This CDR3 comprises 21 residues. The V gene end was trimmed by 0 bases and the J gene end by 9 bases; junction bases not matched to a gene: 25. The V gene's germline CDR1 is GTSNPN and CDR2 SVGIG (reference sequence). CDR3 loop: CAWSVPQTSGGPPLQRVAQYF. The CDR3 DNA follows: TGTGCCTGGAGTGTACCCCAGACTAGCGGGGGGCCCCCTTTGCAGCGTGTGGCCCAGTACTTC.

The CDR3 is CASSLEAGRIYEQYF. Written as DNA, the CDR3 is TGTGCCAGCAGCTTGGAGGCGGGGCGAATCTACGAGCAGTACTTC. The rearrangement links TRBV5-4 to TRBJ2-7, with D maybe TRBD2 (6 bases). The CDR3 consists of 15 residues. CDR1 and CDR2 from the germline V gene are SGHNT and YYREEE (reference sequence). The V end lost 0 bases, the J end lost 3 bases, and 13 bases lay between the germline ends.

V and J are TRBV7-6 and TRBJ2-7, with TRBD1 matching over 11 bases. Per germline, CDR1 SGHVS and CDR2 FNYEAQ. V was clipped by 5 bases and J by 7 bases; unmatched bases: 4. This CDR3 has 13 residues. DNA of the CDR3: TGTGCCAGCAGCCCAGGGACAGGGGGGGAGCAGTACTTC. Residues: CASSPGTGGEQYF. Combining the CDR3 with reference TRBV7-6 and TRBJ2-7 gives the whole variable domain GAGVSQSPRYKVTKRGQDVALRCDPISGHVSLYWYRQALGQGPEFLTYFNYEAQQDKSGLPNDRFSAERPEGSISTLTIQRTEQRDSAMYRCASSPGTGGEQYFGPGTRLTVT.

The V gene is TRBV5-8, the J gene TRBJ2-5, with 9 bases fitting TRBD2. The J call may be wrong; the DNA end is better matched by TRBJ2-7. Germline CDR1 and CDR2: SGHTS and YDEGEE. There are 14 residues in the CDR3. The CDR3 loop is CASSRAGGSYEQYF. For the CDR3, the DNA is TGTGCCAGCAGCCGTGCGGGAGGGTCCTACGAGCAGTACTTC.